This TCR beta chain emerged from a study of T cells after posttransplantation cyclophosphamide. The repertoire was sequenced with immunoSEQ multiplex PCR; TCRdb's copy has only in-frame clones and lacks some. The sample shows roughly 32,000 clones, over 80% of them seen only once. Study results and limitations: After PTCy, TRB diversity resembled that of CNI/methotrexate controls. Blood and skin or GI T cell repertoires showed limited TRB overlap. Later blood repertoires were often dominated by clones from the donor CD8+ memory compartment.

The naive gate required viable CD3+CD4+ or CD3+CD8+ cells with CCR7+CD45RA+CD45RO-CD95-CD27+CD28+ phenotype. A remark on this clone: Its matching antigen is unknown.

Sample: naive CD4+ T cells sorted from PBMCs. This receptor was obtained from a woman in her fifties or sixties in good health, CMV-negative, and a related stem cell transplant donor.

This chain's CDR3 is CASSQEDRGHGYTF. CDR3 DNA sequence: TGCGCCAGCAGCCAAGAGGACAGGGGGCATGGCTACACCTTC. V is TRBV4-3 and J is TRBJ1-2, with 11 bases matching TRBD1. The CDR3 contains 14 residues. The germline V gene encodes CDR1 LGHNA and CDR2 YSLEER. The V and J ends lost 0 bases and 6 bases, in that order; junction bases with no gene match: 0.